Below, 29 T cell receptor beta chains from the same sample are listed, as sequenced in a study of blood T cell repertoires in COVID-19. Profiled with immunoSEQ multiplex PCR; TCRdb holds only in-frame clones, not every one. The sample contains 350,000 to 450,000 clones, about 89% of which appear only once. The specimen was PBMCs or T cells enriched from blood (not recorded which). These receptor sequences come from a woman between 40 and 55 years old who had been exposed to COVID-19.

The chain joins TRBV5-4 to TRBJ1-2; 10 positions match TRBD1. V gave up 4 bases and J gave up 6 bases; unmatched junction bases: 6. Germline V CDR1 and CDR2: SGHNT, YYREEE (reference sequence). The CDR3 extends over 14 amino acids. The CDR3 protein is CASSPGQGRDGYTF. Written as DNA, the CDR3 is TGTGCCAGCAGCCCGGGACAGGGGAGGGATGGCTACACCTTC.

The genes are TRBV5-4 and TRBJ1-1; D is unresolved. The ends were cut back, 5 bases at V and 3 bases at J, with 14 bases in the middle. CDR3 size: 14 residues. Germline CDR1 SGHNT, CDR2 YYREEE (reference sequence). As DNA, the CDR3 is TGTGCCAGCAGTCTCAGTGTACCCGACACTGAAGCTTTCTTT. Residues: CASSLSVPDTEAFF.

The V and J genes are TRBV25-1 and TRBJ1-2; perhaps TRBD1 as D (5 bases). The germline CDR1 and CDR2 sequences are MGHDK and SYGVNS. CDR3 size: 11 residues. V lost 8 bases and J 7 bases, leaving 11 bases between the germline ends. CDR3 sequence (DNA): TGTGCCAGCTGGGGACTCCGTGGCTACACCTTC. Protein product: CASWGLRGYTF.

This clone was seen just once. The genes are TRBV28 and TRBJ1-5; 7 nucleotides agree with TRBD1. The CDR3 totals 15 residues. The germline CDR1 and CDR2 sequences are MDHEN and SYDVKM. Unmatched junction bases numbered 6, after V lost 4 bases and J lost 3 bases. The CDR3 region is CASSYGTVVNQPQHF. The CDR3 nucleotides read TGTGCCAGCAGTTATGGGACAGTGGTCAATCAGCCCCAGCATTTT.

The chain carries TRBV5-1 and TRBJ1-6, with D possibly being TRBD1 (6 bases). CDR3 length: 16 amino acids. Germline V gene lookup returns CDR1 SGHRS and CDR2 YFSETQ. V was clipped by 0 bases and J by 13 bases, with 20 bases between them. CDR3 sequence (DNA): TGCGCCAGCAGCTTGGGACAGGCGGGCCCAGGGTCGCCCCTCCACTTT. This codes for CASSLGQAGPGSPLHF.

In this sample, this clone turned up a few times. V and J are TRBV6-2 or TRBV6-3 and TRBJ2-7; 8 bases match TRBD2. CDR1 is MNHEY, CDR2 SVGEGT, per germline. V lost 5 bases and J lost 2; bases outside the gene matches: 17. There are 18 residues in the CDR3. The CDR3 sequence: CASSRRRAGVNVTYEQYF. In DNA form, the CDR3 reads TGTGCCAGCAGTCGCCGACGAGCGGGGGTTAACGTTACCTACGAGCAGTACTTC.

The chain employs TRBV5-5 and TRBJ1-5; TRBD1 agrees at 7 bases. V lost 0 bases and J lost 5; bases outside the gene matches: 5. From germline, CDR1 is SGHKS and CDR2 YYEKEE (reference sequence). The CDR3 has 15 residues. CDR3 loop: CASSLGRGRDQPQHF. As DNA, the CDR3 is TGTGCCAGCAGCTTGGGAAGGGGGCGGGATCAGCCCCAGCATTTT.

CDR3 DNA sequence: TGTGCCAGCAGCACGGCGGGACAGGGGAACTATGGCTACACCTTC. This gives the protein CASSTAGQGNYGYTF. The chain uses TRBV3-1 (or the pseudogene TRBV3-2) and TRBJ1-2; the match to TRBD1 covers 10 bases. The V segment lost 5 bases and the J segment 2 bases; nucleotides outside the gene matches: 5. CDR1 and CDR2 (germline): LGHDT, YNNKEL (reference sequence). The CDR3 is 15 amino acids.

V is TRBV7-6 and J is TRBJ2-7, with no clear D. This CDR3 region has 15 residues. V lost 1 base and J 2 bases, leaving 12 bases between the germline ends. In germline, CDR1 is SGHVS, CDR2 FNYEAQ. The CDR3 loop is CASSLGSFGAYEQYF. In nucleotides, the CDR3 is TGTGCCAGCAGCTTAGGCTCCTTCGGAGCCTACGAGCAGTACTTC.

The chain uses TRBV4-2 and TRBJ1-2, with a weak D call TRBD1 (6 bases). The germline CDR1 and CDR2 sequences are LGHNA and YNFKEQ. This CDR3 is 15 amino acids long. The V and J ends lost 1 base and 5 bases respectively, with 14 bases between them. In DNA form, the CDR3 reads TGTGCCAGCAGCCAAGCCCCGGGGGGCGAGTATGGCTACACCTTC. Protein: CASSQAPGGEYGYTF.

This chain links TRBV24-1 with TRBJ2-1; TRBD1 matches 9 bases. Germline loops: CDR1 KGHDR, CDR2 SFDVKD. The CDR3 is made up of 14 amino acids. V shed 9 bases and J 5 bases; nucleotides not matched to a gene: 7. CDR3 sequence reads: CATPPGQGNNEQFF. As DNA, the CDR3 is TGTGCCACCCCCCCGGGACAGGGAAACAATGAGCAGTTCTTC.

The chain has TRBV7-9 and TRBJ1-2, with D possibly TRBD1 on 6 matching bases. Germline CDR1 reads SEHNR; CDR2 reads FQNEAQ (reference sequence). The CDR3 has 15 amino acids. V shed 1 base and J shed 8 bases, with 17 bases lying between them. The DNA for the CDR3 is TGTGCCAGCAGCTTAGTCCGGACAGCGAGCGGAGGCTACACCTTC. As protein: CASSLVRTASGGYTF.

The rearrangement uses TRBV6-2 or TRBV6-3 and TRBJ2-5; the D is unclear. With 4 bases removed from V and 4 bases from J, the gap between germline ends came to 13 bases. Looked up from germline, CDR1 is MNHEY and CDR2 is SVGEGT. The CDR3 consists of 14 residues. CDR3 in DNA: TGTGCCAGCAGTTCCACGAAGCCGGGAGAGACCCAGTACTTC. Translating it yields CASSSTKPGETQYF.

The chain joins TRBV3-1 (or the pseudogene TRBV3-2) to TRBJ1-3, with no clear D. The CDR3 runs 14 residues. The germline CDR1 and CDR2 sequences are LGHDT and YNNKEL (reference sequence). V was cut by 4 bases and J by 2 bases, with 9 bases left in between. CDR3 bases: TGTGCCAGCAGCCCGGCGGGCGCTGGAAACACCATATATTTT. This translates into CASSPAGAGNTIYF.

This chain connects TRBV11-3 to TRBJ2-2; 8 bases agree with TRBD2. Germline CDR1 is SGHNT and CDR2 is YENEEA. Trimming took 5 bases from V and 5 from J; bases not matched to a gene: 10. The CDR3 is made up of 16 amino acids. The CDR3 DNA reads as TGTGCCAGCAGCACCACCGGGACTAGAGGTACCGGGGAGCTGTTTTTT. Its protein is CASSTTGTRGTGELFF.

This CDR3 is CASSPKTGNTEAFF. The CDR3 DNA reads as TGTGCCAGCTCACCAAAAACAGGGAACACTGAAGCTTTCTTT. This chain links TRBV18 with TRBJ1-1; possible D gene TRBD1, 5 bases. Trimming took off 2 bases at V and 1 base at J, with 8 bases between the two ends. CDR3 size: 14 residues. The germline gives CDR1 KGHSH, CDR2 LQKENI.

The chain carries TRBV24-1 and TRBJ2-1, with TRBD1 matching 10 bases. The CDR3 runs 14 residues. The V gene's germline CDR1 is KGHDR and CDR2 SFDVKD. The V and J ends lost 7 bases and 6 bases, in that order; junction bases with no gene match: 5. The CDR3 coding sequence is TGTGCCACCAGCGGGACAGGGGCCGGCAATGAGCAGTTCTTC. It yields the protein CATSGTGAGNEQFF.

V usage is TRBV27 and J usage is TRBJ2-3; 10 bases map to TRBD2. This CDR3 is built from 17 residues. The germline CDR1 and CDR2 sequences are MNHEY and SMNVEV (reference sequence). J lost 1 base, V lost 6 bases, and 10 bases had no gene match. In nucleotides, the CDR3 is TGTGCCAGCAGACAAATTTCCGGGACTAGCGGCACAGATACGCAGTATTTT. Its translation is CASRQISGTSGTDTQYF.

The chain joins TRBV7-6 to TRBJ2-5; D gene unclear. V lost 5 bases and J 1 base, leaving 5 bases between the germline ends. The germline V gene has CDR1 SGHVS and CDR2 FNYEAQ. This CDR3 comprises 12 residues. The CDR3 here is CASSPFQETQYF. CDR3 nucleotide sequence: TGTGCCAGCAGCCCCTTCCAAGAGACCCAGTACTTC.

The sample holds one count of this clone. In DNA form, the CDR3 reads TGTGCCAGCACCCGGGACAGCTATAATGAAAAACTGTTTTTT. Amino acid sequence: CASTRDSYNEKLFF. This rearrangement joins TRBV2 to TRBJ1-4; 7 bases are a match to TRBD1. From germline, CDR1 is SNHLY and CDR2 FYNNEI. CDR3 size: 14 residues. The V and J ends lost 7 bases and 4 bases, in that order; junction bases with no gene match: 6.

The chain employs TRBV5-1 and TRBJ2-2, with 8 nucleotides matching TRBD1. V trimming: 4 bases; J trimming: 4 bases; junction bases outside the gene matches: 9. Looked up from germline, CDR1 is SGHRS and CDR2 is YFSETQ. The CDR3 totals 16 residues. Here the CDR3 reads CASSPFWTGSTGELFF. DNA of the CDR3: TGCGCCAGCAGCCCTTTTTGGACAGGGTCCACCGGGGAGCTGTTTTTT. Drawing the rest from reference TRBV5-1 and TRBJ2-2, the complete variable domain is KAGVTQTPRYLIKTRGQQVTLSCSPISGHRSVSWYQQTPGQGLQFLFEYFSETQRNKGNFPGRFSGRQFSNSRSEMNVSTLELGDSALYLCASSPFWTGSTGELFFGEGSRLTVL.

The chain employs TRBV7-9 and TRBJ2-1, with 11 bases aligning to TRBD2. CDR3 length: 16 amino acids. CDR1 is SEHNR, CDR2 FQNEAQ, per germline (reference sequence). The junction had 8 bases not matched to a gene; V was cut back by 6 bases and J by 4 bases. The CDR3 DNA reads TGTGCCAGCAGTAGCCCCGGGACTAGCGGATACAATGAGCAGTTCTTC. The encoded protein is CASSSPGTSGYNEQFF.

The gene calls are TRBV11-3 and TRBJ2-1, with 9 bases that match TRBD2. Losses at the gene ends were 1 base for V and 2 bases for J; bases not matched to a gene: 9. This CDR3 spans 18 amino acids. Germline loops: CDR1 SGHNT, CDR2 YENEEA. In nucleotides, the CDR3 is TGTGCCAGCAGCTTAGCGCTTTTCGGCGGGAGGGCCTACAATGAGCAGTTCTTC. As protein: CASSLALFGGRAYNEQFF.

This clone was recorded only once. CDR3 coding DNA: TGTGCCAGCAGTTACTCCAACCTAGCGGGCACAGATACGCAGTATTTT. Its protein is CASSYSNLAGTDTQYF. V gene TRBV6-5 combines with J gene TRBJ2-3, with 7 bases that match TRBD2. The CDR3 length is 16 residues. Germline CDR1 MNHEY, CDR2 SVGAGI. J was trimmed by 1 base and V by 0 bases; bases with no gene match: 4.

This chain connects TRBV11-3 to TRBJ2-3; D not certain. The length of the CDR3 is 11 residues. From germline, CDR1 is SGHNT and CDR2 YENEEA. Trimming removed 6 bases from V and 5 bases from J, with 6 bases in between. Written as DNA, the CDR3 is TGTGCCAGCAGTTTTAAAGATACGCAGTATTTT. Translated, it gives CASSFKDTQYF.

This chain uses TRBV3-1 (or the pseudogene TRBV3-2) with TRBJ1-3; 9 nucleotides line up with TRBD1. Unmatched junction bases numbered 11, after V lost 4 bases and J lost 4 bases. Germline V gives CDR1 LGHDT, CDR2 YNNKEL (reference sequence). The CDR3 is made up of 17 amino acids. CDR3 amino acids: CASSPADRGSFGNTIYF. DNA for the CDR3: TGTGCCAGCAGCCCCGCGGACAGGGGATCCTTCGGAAACACCATATATTTT.

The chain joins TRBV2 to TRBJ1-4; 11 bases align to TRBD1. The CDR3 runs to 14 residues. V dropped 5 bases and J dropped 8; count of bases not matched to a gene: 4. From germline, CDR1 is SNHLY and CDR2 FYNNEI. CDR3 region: CASSLGTGGEKLFF. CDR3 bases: TGTGCCAGCAGTTTGGGGACAGGGGGAGAAAAACTGTTTTTT.

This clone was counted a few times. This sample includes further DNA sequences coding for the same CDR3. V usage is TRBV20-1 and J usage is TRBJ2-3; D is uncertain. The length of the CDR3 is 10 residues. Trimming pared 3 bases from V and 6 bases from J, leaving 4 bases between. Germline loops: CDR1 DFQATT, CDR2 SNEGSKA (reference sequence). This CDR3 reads CSASRDTQYF. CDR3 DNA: TGCAGTGCTAGCCGTGATACGCAGTATTTT.

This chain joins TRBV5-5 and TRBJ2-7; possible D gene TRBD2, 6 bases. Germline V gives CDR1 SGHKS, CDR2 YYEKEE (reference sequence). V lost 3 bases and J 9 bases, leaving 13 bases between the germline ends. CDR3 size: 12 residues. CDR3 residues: CASSSPGRGQYF. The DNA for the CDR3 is TGTGCCAGCAGCTCCCCGGGGCGGGGGCAGTACTTC.